Shown below are 9 T cell receptor beta chains from a single sample sequenced in a study of cytomegalovirus exposure and HLA in healthy donors. PCR employed 60 Vbeta and 13 Jbeta primers. Only in-frame clones appear in the TCRdb table, and some are missing; sequencing was by immunoSEQ multiplex PCR. This table holds approximately 110,000 clones, around 80% found once. The specimen sequenced was PBMCs. The receptors here all came from a young man in good health and CMV-seronegative.

This chain joins TRBV28 and TRBJ2-1, with D unclear. V lost 6 bases and J lost 2, with 11 bases in between. The CDR3 loop spans 14 amino acids. Looked up from germline, CDR1 is MDHEN and CDR2 is SYDVKM. This CDR3 reads CASSRFPTYNEQFF. CDR3 DNA: TGTGCCAGCAGCAGATTTCCGACCTACAATGAGCAGTTCTTC.

The V call is TRBV9, the J call TRBJ2-3; 16 nucleotides match TRBD2. This CDR3 has 18 amino acids. CDR1 and CDR2 from the germline V gene are SGDLS and YYNGEE. J gave up 0 bases and V 4 bases, and 5 bases lay outside the gene matches. CDR3 nucleotides: TGTGCCAGCAGCCCGGGACTAGCGGGGGGGACTAGCACAGATACGCAGTATTTT. Its protein product is CASSPGLAGGTSTDTQYF.

This clone has just one count. CDR3 coding DNA: TGTGCCAGCAGGGGGCAAGTTGGAAACACCATATATTTT. Encoded protein: CASRGQVGNTIYF. The chain employs TRBV2 and TRBJ1-3, with D possibly TRBD1 on 5 matching bases. The germline V and J ends were trimmed by 6 bases and 3 bases, with 9 bases remaining between them. Germline CDR1 SNHLY, CDR2 FYNNEI. The CDR3 extends over 13 amino acids. Drawing the rest from reference TRBV2 and TRBJ1-3, the complete variable domain is EPEVTQTPSHQVTQMGQEVILRCVPISNHLYFYWYRQILGQKVEFLVSFYNNEISEKSEIFDDQFSVERPDGSNFTLKIRSTKLEDSAMYFCASRGQVGNTIYFGEGSWLTVV.

The rearrangement links TRBV9 to TRBJ2-1, with 7 bases matching TRBD1. Germline-derived CDR1 and CDR2 are SGDLS and YYNGEE. The CDR3 is 15 residues long. With 0 bases clipped from V and 8 bases from J, the junction kept 8 bases outside the gene matches. The CDR3, as DNA: TGTGCCAGCAGCGTAGGGAAAGGGGGCGTCTATGAGCAGTTCTTC. Encoded protein: CASSVGKGGVYEQFF.

V gene TRBV10-3 combines with J gene TRBJ2-2, with 7 bases that match TRBD1. Per the germline V gene, CDR1 is ENHRY and CDR2 is SYGVKD. The V and J ends lost 7 bases and 2 bases, in that order; junction bases with no gene match: 10. The CDR3 runs 16 residues. DNA of the CDR3: TGTGCCATCAACCAAGGGGGCAGTGTCAACACCGGGGAGCTGTTTTTT. Its protein is CAINQGGSVNTGELFF.

J is TRBJ1-2 and V is TRBV2; D not resolved. CDR1 is SNHLY, CDR2 FYNNEI, per germline. Trimming stripped 5 bases from V and 6 bases from J, with 16 bases between. This CDR3 has 14 residues. The CDR3 bases are TGTGCCAGCAGTACGGTGCGGGATAGGGATGGCTACACCTTC. Protein sequence: CASSTVRDRDGYTF.

The CDR3, as DNA: TGTGCCAGTAGTATATCTCGGACAGGGTCGAACACTGAAGCTTTCTTT. Protein: CASSISRTGSNTEAFF. The rearrangement joins TRBV19 to TRBJ1-1; 8 nucleotides match TRBD1. Losses at the gene ends were 2 bases for V and 1 base for J; bases not matched to a gene: 6. This CDR3 region has 16 residues. CDR1 is LNHDA and CDR2 is SQIVND in the germline V gene (reference sequence).

This chain connects TRBV11-2 to TRBJ1-5, with D unclear. The length of the CDR3 is 13 residues. The germline V gene encodes CDR1 SGHAT and CDR2 FQNNGV. Trimming cost V 0 bases and J 12 bases, with 12 bases left between them. The CDR3 reads CASSLDRRSRQHF. The CDR3 DNA reads TGTGCCAGCAGCTTAGATCGCCGGAGCCGCCAGCATTTT.

J is TRBJ1-5 and V is TRBV28; 9 positions agree with TRBD1. The J segment lost 6 bases and the V segment lost 4 bases, leaving 7 bases of the junction unmatched. Germline CDR1 MDHEN, CDR2 SYDVKM. This CDR3 has 15 amino acids. The CDR3 DNA follows: TGTGCCAGCAGTTCAGGGACAGGGCGGACTCAGCCCCAGCATTTT. Its protein is CASSSGTGRTQPQHF.